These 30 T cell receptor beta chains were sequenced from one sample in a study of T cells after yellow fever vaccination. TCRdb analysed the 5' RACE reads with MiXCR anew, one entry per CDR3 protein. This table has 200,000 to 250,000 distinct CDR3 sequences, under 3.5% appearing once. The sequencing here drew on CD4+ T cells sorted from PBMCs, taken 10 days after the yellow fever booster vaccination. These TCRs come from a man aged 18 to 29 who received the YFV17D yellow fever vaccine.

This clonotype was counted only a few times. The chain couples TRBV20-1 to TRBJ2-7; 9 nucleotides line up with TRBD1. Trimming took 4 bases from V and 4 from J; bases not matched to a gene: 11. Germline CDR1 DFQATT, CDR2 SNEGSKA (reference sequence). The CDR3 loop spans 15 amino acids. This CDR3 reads CSATPGQGVRYEQYF. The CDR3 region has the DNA TGCAGTGCTACCCCGGGACAGGGAGTACGGTACGAGCAGTACTTC.

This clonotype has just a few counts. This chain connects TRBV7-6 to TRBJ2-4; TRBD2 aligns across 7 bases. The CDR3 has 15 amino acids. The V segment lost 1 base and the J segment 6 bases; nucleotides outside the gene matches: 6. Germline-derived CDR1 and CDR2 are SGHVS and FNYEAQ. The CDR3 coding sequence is TGTGCCAGCAGCTTAGATCCGGGGGGACTAAACATTCAGTACTTC. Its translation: CASSLDPGGLNIQYF.

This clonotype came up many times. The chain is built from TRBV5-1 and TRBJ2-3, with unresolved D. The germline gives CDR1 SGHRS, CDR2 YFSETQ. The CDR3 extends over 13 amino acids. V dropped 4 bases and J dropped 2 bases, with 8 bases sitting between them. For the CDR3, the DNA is TGCGCCAGCAGCCTGATTGTCACAGATACGCAGTATTTT. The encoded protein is CASSLIVTDTQYF. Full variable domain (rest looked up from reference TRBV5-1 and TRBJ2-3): KAGVTQTPRYLIKTRGQQVTLSCSPISGHRSVSWYQQTPGQGLQFLFEYFSETQRNKGNFPGRFSGRQFSNSRSEMNVSTLELGDSALYLCASSLIVTDTQYFGPGTRLTVL.

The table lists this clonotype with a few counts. The DNA for the CDR3 is TGCGCCAGCAGCCAAGGGGGGGGACACCAAGAGACCCAGTACTTC. The encoded protein is CASSQGGGHQETQYF. The V and J genes are TRBV4-1 and TRBJ2-5; TRBD2 matches 7 bases. From germline, CDR1 is MGHRA and CDR2 YSYEKL. Trimming removed 1 base from V and 0 bases from J; junction bases left unmatched: 2. This CDR3 is 15 amino acids long.

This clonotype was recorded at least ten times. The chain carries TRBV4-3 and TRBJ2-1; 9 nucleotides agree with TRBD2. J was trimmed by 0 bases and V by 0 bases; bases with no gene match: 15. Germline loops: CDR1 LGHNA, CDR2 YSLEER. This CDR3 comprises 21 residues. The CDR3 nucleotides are TGCGCCAGCAGCCAAGATCGCCCAGCGGGGGGCTTACTTAGCTCCTACAATGAGCAGTTCTTC. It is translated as CASSQDRPAGGLLSSYNEQFF.

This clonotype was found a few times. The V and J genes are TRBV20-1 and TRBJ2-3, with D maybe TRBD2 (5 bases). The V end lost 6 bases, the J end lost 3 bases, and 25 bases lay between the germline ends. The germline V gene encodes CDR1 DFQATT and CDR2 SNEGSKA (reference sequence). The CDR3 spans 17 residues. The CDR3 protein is CSARKPGASLATDTQYF. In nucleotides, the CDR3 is TGCAGTGCCAGAAAACCGGGTGCCTCTCTAGCTACAGATACGCAGTATTTT.

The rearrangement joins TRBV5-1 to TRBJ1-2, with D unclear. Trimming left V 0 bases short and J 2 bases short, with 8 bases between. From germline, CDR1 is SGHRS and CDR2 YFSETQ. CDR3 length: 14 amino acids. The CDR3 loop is CASSLATTNYGYTF. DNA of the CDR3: TGCGCCAGCAGCTTGGCCACAACCAACTATGGCTACACCTTC.

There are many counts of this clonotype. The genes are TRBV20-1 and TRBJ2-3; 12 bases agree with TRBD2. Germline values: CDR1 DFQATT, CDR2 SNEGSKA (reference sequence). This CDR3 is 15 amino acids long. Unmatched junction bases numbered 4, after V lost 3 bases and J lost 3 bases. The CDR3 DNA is TGCAGTGCTAGGGGGACTAGCGGGCGTACAGATACGCAGTATTTT. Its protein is CSARGTSGRTDTQYF.

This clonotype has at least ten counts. CDR3: CASSLDSGSPYEQYF. The DNA for the CDR3 is TGTGCCAGCAGCTTAGACAGCGGGAGCCCCTACGAGCAGTACTTC. The chain carries TRBV7-2 and TRBJ2-7, with TRBD2 matching over 8 bases. This CDR3 region has 15 residues. J was trimmed by 2 bases and V by 1 base; bases with no gene match: 4. CDR1 and CDR2 (germline): SGHTA, FQGNSA.

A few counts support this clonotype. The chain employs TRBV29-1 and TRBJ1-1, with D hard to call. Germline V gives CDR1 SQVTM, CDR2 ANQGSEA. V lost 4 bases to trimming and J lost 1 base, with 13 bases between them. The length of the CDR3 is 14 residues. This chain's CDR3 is CSVGEGTTNTEAFF. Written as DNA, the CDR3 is TGCAGCGTTGGTGAGGGCACAACGAACACTGAAGCTTTCTTT.

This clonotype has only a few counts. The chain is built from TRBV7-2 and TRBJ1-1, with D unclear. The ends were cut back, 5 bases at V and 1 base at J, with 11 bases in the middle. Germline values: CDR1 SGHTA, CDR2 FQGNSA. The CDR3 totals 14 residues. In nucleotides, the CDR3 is TGTGCCAGCAGCCCTCAAGAGAGGAACACTGAAGCTTTCTTT. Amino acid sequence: CASSPQERNTEAFF.

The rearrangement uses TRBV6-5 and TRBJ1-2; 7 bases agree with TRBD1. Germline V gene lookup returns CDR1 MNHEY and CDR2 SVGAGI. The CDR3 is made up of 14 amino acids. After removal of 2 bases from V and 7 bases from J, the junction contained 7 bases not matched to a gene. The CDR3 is CASSYSTGVIGYTF. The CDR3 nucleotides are TGTGCCAGCAGTTACAGCACAGGGGTAATTGGCTACACCTTC.

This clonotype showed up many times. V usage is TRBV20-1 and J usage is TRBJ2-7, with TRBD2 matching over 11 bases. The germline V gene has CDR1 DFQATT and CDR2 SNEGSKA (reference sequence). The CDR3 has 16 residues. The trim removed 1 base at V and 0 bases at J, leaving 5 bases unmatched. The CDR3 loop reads CSARGLAGQSSYEQYF. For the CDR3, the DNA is TGCAGTGCTAGAGGACTAGCGGGACAATCCTCCTACGAGCAGTACTTC.

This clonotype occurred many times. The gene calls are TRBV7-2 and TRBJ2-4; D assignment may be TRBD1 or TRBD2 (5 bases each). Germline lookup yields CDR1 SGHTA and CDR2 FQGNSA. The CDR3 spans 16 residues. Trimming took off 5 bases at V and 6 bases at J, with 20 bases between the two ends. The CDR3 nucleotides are TGTGCCAGCAGCCCCCGGGACGGAGGTGTTAGAAACATTCAGTACTTC. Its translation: CASSPRDGGVRNIQYF.

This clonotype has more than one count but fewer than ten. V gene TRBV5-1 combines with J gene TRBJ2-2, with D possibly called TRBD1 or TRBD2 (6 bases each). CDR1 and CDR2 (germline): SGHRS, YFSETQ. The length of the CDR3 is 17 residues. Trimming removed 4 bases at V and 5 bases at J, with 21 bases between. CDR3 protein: CASSPLSGGPETGELFF. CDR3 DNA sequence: TGCGCCAGCAGCCCGCTGAGTGGGGGGCCTGAGACCGGGGAGCTGTTTTTT.

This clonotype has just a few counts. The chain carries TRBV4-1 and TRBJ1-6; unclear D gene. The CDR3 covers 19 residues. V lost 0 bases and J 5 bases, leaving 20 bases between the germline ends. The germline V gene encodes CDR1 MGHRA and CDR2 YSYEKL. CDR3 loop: CASSQEGGGRLGDNSPLHF. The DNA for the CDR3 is TGCGCCAGCAGCCAAGAAGGTGGTGGGCGGCTGGGAGATAATTCACCCCTCCACTTT.

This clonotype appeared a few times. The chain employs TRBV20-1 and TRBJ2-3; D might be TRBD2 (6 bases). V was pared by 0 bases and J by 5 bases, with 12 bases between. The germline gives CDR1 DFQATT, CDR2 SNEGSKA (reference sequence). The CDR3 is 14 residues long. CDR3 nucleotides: TGCAGTGCTAGAGATAGACTGGGGGGAGATACGCAGTATTTT. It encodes CSARDRLGGDTQYF.

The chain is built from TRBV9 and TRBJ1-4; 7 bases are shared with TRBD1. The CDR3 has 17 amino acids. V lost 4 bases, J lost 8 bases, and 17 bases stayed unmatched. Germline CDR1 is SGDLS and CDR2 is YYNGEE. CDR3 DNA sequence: TGTGCCAGCAGCCCTGCGGCGGGGCAGGGGGGCAACGAAAAACTGTTTTTT. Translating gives CASSPAAGQGGNEKLFF.

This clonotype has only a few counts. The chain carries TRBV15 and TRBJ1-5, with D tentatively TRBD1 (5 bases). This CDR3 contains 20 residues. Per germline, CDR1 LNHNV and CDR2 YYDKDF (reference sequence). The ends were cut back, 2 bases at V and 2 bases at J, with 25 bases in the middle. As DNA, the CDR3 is TGTGCCACCAGCAGACCCTCTCTTTTCCTGGGAAAAGGGGGCAATCAGCCCCAGCATTTT. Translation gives CATSRPSLFLGKGGNQPQHF. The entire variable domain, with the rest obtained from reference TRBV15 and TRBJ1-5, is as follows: DAMVIQNPRYQVTQFGKPVTLSCSQTLNHNVMYWYQQKSSQAPKLLFHYYDKDFNNEADTPDNFQSRRPNTSFCFLDIRSPGLGDTAMYLCATSRPSLFLGKGGNQPQHFGDGTRLSIL.

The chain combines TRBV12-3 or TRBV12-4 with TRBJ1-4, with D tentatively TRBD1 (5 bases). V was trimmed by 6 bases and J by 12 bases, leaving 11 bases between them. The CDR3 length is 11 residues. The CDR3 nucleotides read TGTGCCAGCAGGGGGGTGGGGGAACTGTTTTTT. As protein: CASRGVGELFF.

The CDR3 DNA sequence: TGTGCCAGCAGTTATCGAAAGTTTAATTCACCCCTCCACTTT. Translated, it gives CASSYRKFNSPLHF. The chain carries TRBV6-5 and TRBJ1-6, with D unclear. Germline assignment: CDR1 MNHEY and CDR2 SVGAGI. The V end was cut by 3 bases, the J end by 6 bases, with 9 bases between. There are 14 residues in the CDR3.

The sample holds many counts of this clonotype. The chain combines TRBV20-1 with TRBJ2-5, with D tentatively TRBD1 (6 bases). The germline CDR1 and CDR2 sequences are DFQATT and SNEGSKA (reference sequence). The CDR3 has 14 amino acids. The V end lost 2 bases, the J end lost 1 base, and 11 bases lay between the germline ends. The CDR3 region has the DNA TGCAGTGCTAGACCGGGACACCTCCAAGAGACCCAGTACTTC. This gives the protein CSARPGHLQETQYF.

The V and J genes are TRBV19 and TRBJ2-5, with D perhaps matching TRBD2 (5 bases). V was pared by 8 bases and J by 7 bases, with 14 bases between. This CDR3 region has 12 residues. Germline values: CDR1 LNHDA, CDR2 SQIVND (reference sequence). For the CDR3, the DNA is TGTGCCAGTTCCACCAACGGAGGGACCCAGTACTTC. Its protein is CASSTNGGTQYF.

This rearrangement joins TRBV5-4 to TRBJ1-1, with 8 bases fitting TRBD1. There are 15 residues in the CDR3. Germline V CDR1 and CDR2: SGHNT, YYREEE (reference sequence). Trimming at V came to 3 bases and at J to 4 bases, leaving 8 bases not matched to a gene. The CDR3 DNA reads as TGTGCCAGCAGCTCCCCTACTACAGGGGGCACTGAAGCTTTCTTT. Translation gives CASSSPTTGGTEAFF.

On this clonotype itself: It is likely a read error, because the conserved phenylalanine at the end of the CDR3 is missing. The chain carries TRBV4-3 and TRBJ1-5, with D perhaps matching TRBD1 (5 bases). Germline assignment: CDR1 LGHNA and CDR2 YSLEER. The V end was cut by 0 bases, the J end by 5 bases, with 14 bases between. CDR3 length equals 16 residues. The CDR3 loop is CASSQDIIRVDQPQHC. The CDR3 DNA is TGCGCCAGCAGCCAAGATATTATCAGGGTCGATCAGCCCCAGCATTGT.

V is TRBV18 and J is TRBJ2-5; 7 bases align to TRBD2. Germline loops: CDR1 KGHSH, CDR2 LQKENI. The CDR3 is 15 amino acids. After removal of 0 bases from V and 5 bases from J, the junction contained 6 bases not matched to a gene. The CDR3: CASSPPGSGRETQYF. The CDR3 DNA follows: TGTGCCAGCTCACCACCTGGATCCGGGAGGGAGACCCAGTACTTC.

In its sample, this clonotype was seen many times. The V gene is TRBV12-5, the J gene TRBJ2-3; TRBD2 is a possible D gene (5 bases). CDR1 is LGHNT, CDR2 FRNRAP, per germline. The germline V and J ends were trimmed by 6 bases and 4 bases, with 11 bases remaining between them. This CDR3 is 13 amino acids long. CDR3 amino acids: CASGPSGADTQYF. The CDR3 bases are TGTGCTAGTGGCCCTTCCGGGGCAGATACGCAGTATTTT.

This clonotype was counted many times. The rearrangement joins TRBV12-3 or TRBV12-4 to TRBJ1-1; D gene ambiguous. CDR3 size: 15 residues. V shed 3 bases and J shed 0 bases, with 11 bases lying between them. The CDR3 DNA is TGTGCCAGCAGTTTTAACCTGGGATTGAACACTGAAGCTTTCTTT. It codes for CASSFNLGLNTEAFF.

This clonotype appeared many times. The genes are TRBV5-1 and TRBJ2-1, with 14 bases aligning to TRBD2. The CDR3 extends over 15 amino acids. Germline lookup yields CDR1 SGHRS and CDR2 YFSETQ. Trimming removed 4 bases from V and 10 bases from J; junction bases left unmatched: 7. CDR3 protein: CASSQGLAGEGEQFF. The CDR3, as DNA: TGCGCCAGCAGCCAGGGACTAGCGGGGGAGGGGGAGCAGTTCTTC.

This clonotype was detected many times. Here the CDR3 DNA reads TGCGCCAGCAGCCCGCTAGCGGGCCGCCCCCAAACGCAGTATTTT. Translating gives CASSPLAGRPQTQYF. The rearrangement uses TRBV4-3 and TRBJ2-3; 8 positions match TRBD2. V dropped 4 bases and J dropped 9; count of bases not matched to a gene: 12. The CDR3 runs 15 residues. Germline V gives CDR1 LGHNA, CDR2 YSLEER.